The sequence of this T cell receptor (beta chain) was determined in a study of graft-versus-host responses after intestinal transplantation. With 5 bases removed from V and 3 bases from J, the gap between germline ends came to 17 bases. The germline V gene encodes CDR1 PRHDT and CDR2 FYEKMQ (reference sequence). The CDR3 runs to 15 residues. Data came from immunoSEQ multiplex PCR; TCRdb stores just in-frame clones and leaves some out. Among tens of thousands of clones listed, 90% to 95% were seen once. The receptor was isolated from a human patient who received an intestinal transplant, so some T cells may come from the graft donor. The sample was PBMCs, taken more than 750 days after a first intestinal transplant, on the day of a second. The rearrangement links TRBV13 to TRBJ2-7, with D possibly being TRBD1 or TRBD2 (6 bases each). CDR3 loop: CASSPGAGPFYEQYF. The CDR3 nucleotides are TGTGCCAGCAGCCCAGGGGCGGGACCGTTCTACGAGCAGTACTTC. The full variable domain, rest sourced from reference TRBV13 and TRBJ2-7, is AAGVIQSPRHLIKEKRETATLKCYPIPRHDTVYWYQQGPGQDPQFLISFYEKMQSDKGSIPDRFSAQQFSDYHSELNMSSLELGDSALYFCASSPGAGPFYEQYFGPGTRLTVT.